This T cell receptor beta chain was recovered during a study of blood T cell repertoires in COVID-19. Study information: T cells, B-cell-depleted T cells, or PBMCs provided the cDNA or gDNA that served as material.

The CDR3 contains 14 residues. CDR1 and CDR2 (germline): MRHNA, SNTAGT. V was shortened by 2 bases and J by 5 bases, with 12 bases between the two germline ends. TCRdb's table, derived via immunoSEQ multiplex PCR, lists solely in-frame clones and lacks some. The data contain about 180,000 clones, roughly 84% of them singletons. Only one count was recorded for this clone. V usage is TRBV6-4 and J usage is TRBJ1-2, with unresolved D. The TCR originated in a man aged 50 to 59 who had recovered from COVID-19. Sequenced material: PBMCs or T cells enriched from blood (not recorded which). The CDR3 region has the DNA TGTGCCAGCAGTGACGGACCGGAGGCATATGGCTACACCTTC. Translated, it gives CASSDGPEAYGYTF.